This T cell receptor beta chain was profiled in a study of shared clonotypes between healthy human individuals. About the research overall: Two women and a few men aged 18 to 49 served as donors. Whole-study results and caveats: With few donors, the genetic and exposure-history diversity represented was limited.

Concerning this clone itself: Its target is not known.

The V gene's germline CDR1 is KGHSH and CDR2 LQKENI. The junction had 13 bases not matched to a gene; V was cut back by 3 bases and J by 4 bases. The CDR3 extends over 17 amino acids. Once extracted for a subset, genomic DNA was divided evenly among several immunoSEQ plates. Measured with immunoSEQ multiplex PCR; TCRdb has only the in-frame clones, and not every one. The top ten hold around 12% of the sample, which has about 460,000 clones, around 77% seen once. The chain combines TRBV18 with TRBJ2-7; 9 nucleotides align to TRBD1. Sequencing input: PBMCs. The TCR comes from a woman in her thirties or forties in good health. Some clones in this sample may be carry-over from other donors' samples. The CDR3 nucleotides read TGTGCCAGCTCACCCCTGCCCCTCCGGGACAGGGCGTACGAGCAGTACTTC. The encoded protein is CASSPLPLRDRAYEQYF.